This T cell receptor beta chain originates from a study of cytomegalovirus exposure and HLA in healthy donors. Study-level points and caveats: TCR beta chain V- and J-gene trimming was linked, in a later analysis, to a missense variant in DCLRE1C. A later analysis reportedly identified an Asian-associated ancestry cluster as carrying fewer N-insertions than the roughly 600-donor mean. What was likely a sequencing artifact was a cluster of highly shared sequence variants.

A multiplex PCR was run with 60 Vbeta primers and 13 Jbeta primers. The data were produced by immunoSEQ multiplex PCR, yet TCRdb's version contains in-frame clones alone and is incomplete. The repertoire holds 95,000 to 150,000 clones, with 70% to 85% as singletons. With respect to this clone: Its specificity is not known.

The CDR3 is 16 residues long. The ends lost 4 bases at V and 7 bases at J; junction bases unmatched: 5. Germline V CDR1 and CDR2: MNHEY, SMNVEV (reference sequence). This receptor was obtained from a man in his forties in good health and CMV-seropositive. The V and J genes are TRBV27 and TRBJ2-1, with 15 bases aligning to TRBD2. The sample consisted of PBMCs. The CDR3 here is CASSSRTSGRGNEQFF. The CDR3 DNA reads TGTGCCAGCAGTTCCAGGACTAGCGGGAGGGGTAATGAGCAGTTCTTC.